Below, one TCR beta chain is given with its context. The CDR3 consists of 15 residues. Germline trimming cut 4 bases from V and 8 bases from J; bases unmatched to any gene: 4. The germline gives CDR1 SGHNT, CDR2 YYREEE (reference sequence). Cells were sorted from thawed PBMC rested overnight and stained with GMM-loaded CD1B tetramer, viability dye and anti-CD3. The lipid loaded on the CD1B tetramers was C32 glucose monomycolate from Rhodococcus equi. PBMC for tetramer sorting were first depleted of CD14-expressing monocytes. No alpha-beta pairing information exists for these sequences. Here immunoSEQ multiplex PCR was the method, and the copy in TCRdb shows in-frame clones only, minus some. The sample consists of 55,000 to 70,000 clones, about 86% of them appearing once. The data belong to a study of T cells in tuberculosis. General study results and limits: Low-affinity CD1B-GMM tetramer-binding T cells may have been missed.

The sequenced sample was CD1b-GMM tetramer-negative cells sorted from PBMCs. The V call is TRBV5-4, the J call TRBJ2-1, with 15 bases that match TRBD2. The clonotype comes from an adult woman with latent tuberculosis. The CDR3 region is CASSRGLAGGDEQFF. The DNA for the CDR3 is TGTGCCAGCAGCAGGGGACTAGCGGGAGGTGATGAGCAGTTCTTC.